Sequencing of this T cell receptor (beta chain) was carried out in a study of blood T cell repertoires in COVID-19. From germline, CDR1 is SGHTA and CDR2 FQGNSA. The CDR3 has 14 amino acids. V lost 5 bases, J lost 8 bases, and 18 bases lay in between. Assay: immunoSEQ multiplex PCR; the TCRdb copy retains only in-frame clones and omits some. The table has more than 300,000 clones, roughly 90% seen once; the top ten hold less than 9.5%. The chain recombines TRBV7-2 with TRBJ1-2; D possibly corresponds to TRBD1 (5 bases). This clonotype originated in a woman between 25 and 40 years old who had recovered from COVID-19. Material: PBMCs or T cells enriched from blood (not recorded which). The CDR3 DNA follows: TGTGCCAGCAGCCCCGACAGTTTCCTTAGCGGCTACACCTTC. It encodes CASSPDSFLSGYTF.